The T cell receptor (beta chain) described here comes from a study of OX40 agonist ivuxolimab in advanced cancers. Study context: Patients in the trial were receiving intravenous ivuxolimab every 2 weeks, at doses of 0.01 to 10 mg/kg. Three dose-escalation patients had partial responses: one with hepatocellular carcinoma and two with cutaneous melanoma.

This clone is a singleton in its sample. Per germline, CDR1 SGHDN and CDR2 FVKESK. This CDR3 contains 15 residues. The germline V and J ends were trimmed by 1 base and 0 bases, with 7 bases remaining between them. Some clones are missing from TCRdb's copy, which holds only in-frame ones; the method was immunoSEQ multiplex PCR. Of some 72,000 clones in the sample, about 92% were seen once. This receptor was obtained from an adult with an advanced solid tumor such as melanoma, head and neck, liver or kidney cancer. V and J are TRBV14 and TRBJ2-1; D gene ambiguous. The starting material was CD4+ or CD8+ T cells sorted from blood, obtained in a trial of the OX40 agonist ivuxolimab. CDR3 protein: CASSQALSSYNEQFF. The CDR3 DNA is TGTGCCAGCAGCCAAGCATTAAGCTCCTACAATGAGCAGTTCTTC.